This is a list of T cell receptor beta chains from one sample in a study of blood T cell repertoires in COVID-19. The protocol was immunoSEQ multiplex PCR, while the TCRdb copy is restricted to in-frame clones and leaves out a portion. The table has just under 80,000 clones, roughly four fifths seen once. The sequenced material came from peripheral blood. Receptors were obtained from a woman in her sixties or seventies with acute or convalescent COVID-19. Both conserved end residues are part of each CDR3. A D gene is named only where the DNA matches it firmly.

v_gene	d_gene	j_gene	CDR3aa
TRBV27	.	TRBJ1-5	CASSLRQVNTPQHF
TRBV25-1	TRBD1	TRBJ1-1	CASSESGQEASGAFF
TRBV24-1	.	TRBJ2-2	CATSGETGELFF
TRBV6-5	TRBD1	TRBJ2-4	CASRSRGPANIQYF
TRBV20-1	.	TRBJ2-3	CSASLRSGTDTQYF
TRBV9	.	TRBJ1-1	CASSVEPRSNTEAFF
TRBV19	.	TRBJ2-7	CASTPPGSVEQYF
TRBV15	.	TRBJ2-2	CATSRGQQNTGELFF
TRBV11-2	.	TRBJ2-7	CASSLAVSGRYYEQYF
TRBV10-1	.	TRBJ1-1	CASRRTVNTEAFF
TRBV19	.	TRBJ1-6	CASTAGLNSPLHF
TRBV5-8	.	TRBJ1-5	CASSLGVYSNQPQHF
TRBV5-1	.	TRBJ2-1	CASSFGGGGFNEQFF
TRBV5-1	.	TRBJ2-1	CASSLGGSFGEQFF
TRBV7-9	.	TRBJ1-3	CASSFVGGRSGNTIYF
TRBV2	.	TRBJ1-5	CASSVGRSNQPQHF
TRBV19	TRBD2	TRBJ2-3	CASSILGGTTDTQYF
TRBV21-1	.	TRBJ2-1	CASSHHEQGCCYNEQFF
TRBV28	TRBD2	TRBJ2-3	CASSLLDSGGRDTQYF
TRBV27	TRBD2	TRBJ2-7	CASRGRGETYEQYF
TRBV10-2	TRBD1	TRBJ2-3	CAGERWRTGITDTQYF
TRBV3-1/TRBV3-2	.	TRBJ2-5	CASSQEDPGMRETQYF
TRBV30	.	TRBJ2-6	CAWSTGGGGANVLTF
TRBV7-7	.	TRBJ2-3	CASSLGLGQGQDTQYF